This T cell receptor (beta chain) was recovered during a study of blood T cell repertoires in COVID-19. Measured with immunoSEQ multiplex PCR; TCRdb has only the in-frame clones, and not every one. The sample consists of 300,000 to 400,000 clones, 90% of them appearing once. All exposed participants met a person with COVID-19 within 2 weeks before entering the study. This CDR3 is 13 amino acids long. Germline V gives CDR1 MNHEY, CDR2 SVGAGI. The V end lost 2 bases, the J end lost 3 bases, and 7 bases lay between the germline ends. Sequences were obtained from PBMCs or T cells enriched from blood (not recorded which). The sequence was collected from a woman between 25 and 40 years old who had been exposed to COVID-19. This rearrangement joins TRBV6-5 to TRBJ1-1; D perhaps matches TRBD1 (5 bases). CDR3 bases: TGTGCCAGCAGTTACCTAGGGGACACTGAAGCTTTCTTT. This encodes CASSYLGDTEAFF.